One sample yielded the 11 T cell receptor beta chains listed below, sequenced in a study of blood T cell repertoires in COVID-19. Data came from immunoSEQ multiplex PCR; TCRdb stores just in-frame clones and leaves some out. Of over 300,000 clones listed, 70% to 90% are singletons. Sequencing was done on a sample of PBMCs or T cells enriched from blood (not recorded which). The receptors stem from a woman aged 18-29 years who had recovered from COVID-19.

The chain couples TRBV30 to TRBJ1-5; D might be TRBD1 (5 bases). Trimming pared 2 bases from V and 6 bases from J, leaving 11 bases between. CDR3 length: 13 amino acids. CDR1 and CDR2 from the germline V gene are GTSNPN and SVGIG (reference sequence). The CDR3 loop reads CAWSLGGTQPQHF. The CDR3 DNA reads as TGTGCCTGGAGTTTGGGGGGGACTCAGCCCCAGCATTTT.

The chain is built from TRBV20-1 and TRBJ2-5; TRBD2 aligns across 8 bases. V shed 3 bases, J shed 5 bases, and the junction held 11 bases outside the gene matches. This CDR3 has 15 amino acids. CDR1 and CDR2 (germline): DFQATT, SNEGSKA (reference sequence). This CDR3 reads CSASINGVAGETQYF. CDR3 DNA: TGCAGTGCTAGTATCAATGGAGTAGCGGGGGAGACCCAGTACTTC.

The V gene is TRBV4-1, the J gene TRBJ1-2; a weak D match, TRBD1 (5 bases). The CDR3 totals 16 residues. V lost 2 bases, J lost 4 bases, and 17 bases lay in between. The germline gives CDR1 MGHRA, CDR2 YSYEKL. The CDR3 DNA follows: TGCGCCAGCAGCCAAAGCGGGGGGATTAGAGTCTATGGCTACACCTTC. Translation: CASSQSGGIRVYGYTF.

Turning to this clone: The same CDR3 can be traced to other DNA sequences in this sample. The chain has TRBV7-9 and TRBJ2-7, with TRBD1 as a possible D gene (5 bases). CDR1 is SEHNR, CDR2 FQNEAQ, per germline (reference sequence). The CDR3 covers 13 residues. V was pared by 2 bases and J by 2 bases, with 7 bases between. DNA for the CDR3: TGTGCCAGCAGCTTACAGGGAACCTACGAGCAGTACTTC. Translation gives CASSLQGTYEQYF.

The rearrangement links TRBV11-2 to TRBJ2-1, with 11 nucleotides matching TRBD2. Germline assignment: CDR1 SGHAT and CDR2 FQNNGV. V trimming: 6 bases; J trimming: 0 bases; junction bases outside the gene matches: 13. This CDR3 has 19 residues. The CDR3 reads CASRNTLTSGKSSYNEQFF. The CDR3 nucleotides are TGTGCCAGCAGAAACACGCTGACTAGCGGGAAGAGCTCCTACAATGAGCAGTTCTTC. Using reference TRBV11-2 and TRBJ2-1 for the parts outside the CDR3, the full variable domain is EAGVAQSPRYKIIEKRQSVAFWCNPISGHATLYWYQQILGQGPKLLIQFQNNGVVDDSQLPKDRFSAERLKGVDSTLKIQPAKLEDSAVYLCASRNTLTSGKSSYNEQFFGPGTRLTVL.

V usage is TRBV9 and J usage is TRBJ2-7; TRBD2 matches 11 bases. Germline trimming cut 0 bases from V and 0 bases from J; bases unmatched to any gene: 8. Looked up from germline, CDR1 is SGDLS and CDR2 is YYNGEE. This CDR3 is built from 18 residues. The CDR3 region has the DNA TGTGCCAGCAGCGTAGTGGGAACTAGCGGGGGAAACTCCTACGAGCAGTACTTC. It encodes CASSVVGTSGGNSYEQYF.

This chain links TRBV13 with TRBJ2-7; D is unclear. The V gene's germline CDR1 is PRHDT and CDR2 FYEKMQ (reference sequence). V lost 3 bases to trimming and J lost 2 bases, with 8 bases between them. The CDR3 totals 13 residues. CDR3 bases: TGTGCCAGCAGCTTTTCACAGACCTACGAGCAGTACTTC. It translates to CASSFSQTYEQYF.

V is TRBV28 and J is TRBJ1-5; D is ambiguous. CDR3 length: 12 amino acids. In germline, CDR1 is MDHEN, CDR2 SYDVKM. Trimming pared 5 bases from V and 4 bases from J, leaving 6 bases between. CDR3 coding DNA: TGTGCCAGCAGTGTGGAGAATCAGCCCCAGCATTTT. This sequence encodes CASSVENQPQHF.

This clone was observed once. The V gene is TRBV2, the J gene TRBJ1-2; maybe TRBD1 (5 bases). V lost 3 bases to trimming and J lost 4 bases, with 9 bases between them. Germline CDR1 reads SNHLY; CDR2 reads FYNNEI. The CDR3 is made up of 13 amino acids. The CDR3 sequence: CASSDQGVYGYTF. CDR3 sequence (DNA): TGTGCCAGCAGTGACCAAGGGGTCTATGGCTACACCTTC.

The V call is TRBV7-9, the J call TRBJ1-1; D possibly corresponds to TRBD1 (5 bases). Trimming pared 5 bases from V and 8 bases from J, leaving 18 bases between. This CDR3 contains 14 residues. The germline CDR1 and CDR2 sequences are SEHNR and FQNEAQ (reference sequence). The CDR3 is CASSPGVGATEAFF. DNA of the CDR3: TGTGCCAGCAGCCCGGGGGTAGGGGCAACCGAAGCTTTCTTT. The full variable domain, rest sourced from reference TRBV7-9 and TRBJ1-1, is DTGVSQNPRHKITKRGQNVTFRCDPISEHNRLYWYRQTLGQGPEFLTYFQNEAQLEKSRLLSDRFSAERPKGSFSTLEIQRTEQGDSAMYLCASSPGVGATEAFFGQGTRLTVV.

The V gene is TRBV5-1, the J gene TRBJ2-7; 8 nucleotides align to TRBD2. CDR1 and CDR2 (germline): SGHRS, YFSETQ. This CDR3 has 15 residues. The trim removed 2 bases at V and 2 bases at J, leaving 6 bases unmatched. This chain's CDR3 is CASSFGLAGPYEQYF. CDR3 sequence (DNA): TGCGCCAGCAGCTTCGGCCTAGCGGGCCCCTACGAGCAGTACTTC.